This T cell receptor beta chain originates from a study of shared clonotypes between healthy human individuals. The germline gives CDR1 SGHKS, CDR2 YYEKEE (reference sequence). The CDR3 sequence is 14 residues long. With 3 bases removed from V and 2 bases from J, the gap between germline ends came to 9 bases. As regards this clone: Its antigen is as yet unknown.

Researchers ran the assay at a deep level. In the authors' methods: Filtering differed because ImmunoSEQ produced junction-only sequences that carried no quality scores. Measured with immunoSEQ multiplex PCR; TCRdb has only the in-frame clones, and not every one. Clone size and the V and J calls come from that table; the DNA yielded D and trimming. Of roughly 220,000 clones in the sample, approximately 65% are singletons; the top ten hold 11%. Broader study findings: When naive CD4 clonotypes were compared across a few donors, approximately 5% were shared.

Sequenced: memory CD4+ T cells sorted from blood. Subset here: CD45RA-negative fraction. The chain employs TRBV5-5 and TRBJ1-3, with D tentatively TRBD1 (5 bases). This clonotype was obtained from a man under 40 in good health. CDR3 bases: TGTGCCAGCAGCTCGACAGTTACTGGAAACACCATATATTTT. Translated: CASSSTVTGNTIYF.